The sequence of this T cell receptor beta chain was determined in a study of cytomegalovirus exposure and HLA in healthy donors. The overall study: There were 350 to 450 genotyped donors. Of these, 75% to 85% fell in the genetic ancestry cluster associated with self-reported Caucasian donors.

Of note for this clone: Antigen specificity is unknown.

Study observations and caveats: Indistinguishable V segments such as TRBV6-2 and TRBV6-3 were excluded.

This CDR3 contains 15 residues. CDR1 and CDR2 (germline): KGHSY, FQNENV. Trimming left V 4 bases short and J 2 bases short, with 14 bases between. With 60 Vbeta and 13 Jbeta primers, the PCR was carried out. The method was immunoSEQ multiplex PCR; TCRdb's version includes in-frame clones alone and lacks a portion of them. The repertoire holds around 150,000 clones, with approximately 72% as singletons. Sample: PBMCs. The chain combines TRBV16 with TRBJ1-2, with D possibly being TRBD1 (5 bases). This clonotype originated in a female donor in good health and CMV-seronegative. The DNA for the CDR3 is TGTGCCAGCAGCCCCCGCAGGGAGGCAAACTATGGCTACACCTTC. This encodes CASSPRREANYGYTF.